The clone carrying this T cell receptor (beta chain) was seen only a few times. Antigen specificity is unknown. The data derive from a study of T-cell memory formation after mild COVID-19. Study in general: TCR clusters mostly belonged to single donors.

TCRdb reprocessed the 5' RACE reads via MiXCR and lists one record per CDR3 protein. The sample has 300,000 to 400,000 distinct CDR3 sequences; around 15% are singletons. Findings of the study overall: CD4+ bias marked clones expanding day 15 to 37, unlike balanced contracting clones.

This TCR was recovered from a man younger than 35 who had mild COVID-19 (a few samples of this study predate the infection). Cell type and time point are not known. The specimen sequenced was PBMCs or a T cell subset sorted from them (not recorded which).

CDR3 sequence reads: CASSQDGTGVGEQYV. DNA for the CDR3: TGTGCCAGCAGCCAAGATGGAACGGGGGTCGGCGAGCAGTACGTC. The rearrangement joins TRBV3-2 to TRBJ2-7; TRBD1 is taken as the D call from the table, unchecked against the DNA. TRBV3-2 is a listed pseudogene. The CDR3 length is 15 residues.